The next 25 T cell receptor beta chains were all read from a single sample in a study of control samples from healthy donors and cancer patients. Clones were read by immunoSEQ multiplex PCR, and TCRdb kept only the in-frame ones, dropping some. The data contain 120,000 to 150,000 clones, 90% to 95% of them singletons. Sequenced: blood. Receptor source: a man in his forties in good health.

The gene calls are TRBV29-1 and TRBJ1-2; 9 bases match TRBD1. V dropped 4 bases and J dropped 4; count of bases not matched to a gene: 13. CDR1 is SQVTM, CDR2 ANQGSEA, per germline. This CDR3 comprises 16 residues. CDR3 protein: CSVAPRWGGQGYGYTF. The CDR3 DNA sequence: TGCAGCGTTGCCCCACGTTGGGGGGGACAGGGCTATGGCTACACCTTC.

The chain employs TRBV9 and TRBJ1-6, with TRBD1 matching over 9 bases. Trimming took 5 bases from V and 7 from J; bases not matched to a gene: 7. Germline V lookup: CDR1 SGDLS, CDR2 YYNGEE. This CDR3 has 15 residues. The CDR3 protein is CASRVSDRGNSPLHF. Written as DNA, the CDR3 is TGTGCCAGCAGAGTCTCGGACAGGGGAAATTCACCCCTCCACTTT.

V gene TRBV7-9 combines with J gene TRBJ1-2; tentatively, D is TRBD1 (6 bases). CDR3 length: 13 amino acids. Germline values: CDR1 SEHNR, CDR2 FQNEAQ (reference sequence). Trimming removed 7 bases at V and 6 bases at J, with 15 bases between. CDR3: CASIEGVAHGYTF. The CDR3 nucleotides read TGTGCCAGCATCGAGGGGGTAGCCCATGGCTACACCTTC.

The chain links TRBV20-1 to TRBJ1-1; D perhaps matches TRBD1 (6 bases). The ends were cut back, 3 bases at V and 4 bases at J, with 15 bases in the middle. Germline V lookup: CDR1 DFQATT, CDR2 SNEGSKA (reference sequence). The CDR3 has 14 amino acids. The CDR3 sequence is CSASIFRGSTEAFF. CDR3 sequence (DNA): TGCAGTGCTAGTATCTTTAGGGGGAGCACTGAAGCTTTCTTT.

The gene calls are TRBV30 and TRBJ1-1, with 7 bases fitting TRBD1. CDR3 length: 13 amino acids. Germline CDR1 and CDR2: GTSNPN and SVGIG (reference sequence). J lost 0 bases, V lost 5 bases, and 3 bases had no gene match. The CDR3 DNA is TGTGCCTGGGGGACAGAGATGAACACTGAAGCTTTCTTT. As protein: CAWGTEMNTEAFF. The full variable domain, in which reference TRBV30 and TRBJ1-1 provide the parts outside the CDR3, is SQTIHQWPATLVQPVGSPLSLECTVEGTSNPNLYWYRQAAGRGLQLLFYSVGIGQISSEVPQNLSASRPQDRQFILSSKKLLLSDSGFYLCAWGTEMNTEAFFGQGTRLTVV.

The chain joins TRBV2 to TRBJ1-3, with D unresolved. This CDR3 region has 17 residues. With 4 bases removed from V and 0 bases from J, the gap between germline ends came to 16 bases. CDR1 and CDR2 (germline): SNHLY, FYNNEI. Here the CDR3 reads CASSVESVGSSGNTIYF. The CDR3 coding sequence is TGTGCCAGCAGTGTGGAAAGTGTAGGGAGCTCTGGAAACACCATATATTTT.

The V and J genes are TRBV29-1 and TRBJ1-2; perhaps TRBD1 as D (6 bases). The CDR3 length is 14 residues. V lost 6 bases and J 6 bases, leaving 20 bases between the germline ends. Germline V gene sequence: CDR1 SQVTM, CDR2 ANQGSEA. The CDR3 region has the DNA TGCAGCGTAATTTTACAGGGTCGCCAGGATGGCTACACCTTC. This translates into CSVILQGRQDGYTF.

The chain recombines TRBV29-1 with TRBJ2-4; D is unclear. The germline V gene encodes CDR1 SQVTM and CDR2 ANQGSEA. V lost 2 bases to trimming and J lost 0 bases, with 8 bases between them. The CDR3 is 14 residues long. This CDR3 is CSVELGLAKNIQYF. The CDR3 DNA reads TGCAGCGTTGAATTGGGTTTAGCCAAAAACATTCAGTACTTC. The full variable domain, rest sourced from reference TRBV29-1 and TRBJ2-4, is SAVISQKPSRDICQRGTSLTIQCQVDSQVTMMFWYRQQPGQSLTLIATANQGSEATYESGFVIDKFPISRPNLTFSTLTVSNMSPEDSSIYLCSVELGLAKNIQYFGAGTRLSVL.

The CDR3 here is CASSVAGGTYEQYF. For the CDR3, the DNA is TGTGCCAGCAGTGTTGCGGGGGGGACCTACGAGCAGTACTTC. This sequence joins TRBV2 and TRBJ2-7; the match to TRBD2 covers 9 bases. Germline V lookup: CDR1 SNHLY, CDR2 FYNNEI. The J segment lost 2 bases and the V segment lost 4 bases, leaving 3 bases of the junction unmatched. This CDR3 region has 14 residues.

A note on this clone: It is likely a read error, because the conserved phenylalanine at the end of the CDR3 is missing. Because the CDR3's place on the DNA is in doubt, the DNA is left out and the CDR3 is given as listed by TCRdb. The chain has TRBV6-2 or TRBV6-3 and TRBJ2-7; the table's D call, TRBD2, was not checked against the DNA. With termini counted, the CDR3 has 13 amino acids. Germline CDR1 and CDR2: MNHEY and SVGEGT. The CDR3 reads CASSYSIEGQTHL.

This clone appeared a single time. The chain has TRBV4-3 and TRBJ2-5; possible D gene TRBD1, 6 bases. Germline CDR1 is LGHNA and CDR2 is YSLEER. The length of the CDR3 is 15 residues. The V end was cut by 0 bases, the J end by 2 bases, with 10 bases between. The CDR3 coding sequence is TGCGCCAGCAGCCAAGACGGACAGACGCAAGAGACCCAGTACTTC. Residues: CASSQDGQTQETQYF.

The chain is built from TRBV5-5 and TRBJ1-2; 9 bases map to TRBD1. The CDR3 loop spans 15 amino acids. Germline V CDR1 and CDR2: SGHKS, YYEKEE (reference sequence). The junction had 7 bases not matched to a gene; V was cut back by 1 base and J by 6 bases. The CDR3 region has the DNA TGTGCCAGCAGCTTGCTGGGACAGGGTCTTGATGGCTACACCTTC. Protein product: CASSLLGQGLDGYTF.

The chain recombines TRBV19 with TRBJ2-2, with TRBD2 matching over 11 bases. This CDR3 is built from 16 residues. J lost 5 bases, V lost 5 bases, and 7 bases had no gene match. Germline V CDR1 and CDR2: LNHDA, SQIVND (reference sequence). CDR3 nucleotides: TGTGCCAGTAGTGCCCCACTAGCGGGAGAAACCGGGGAGCTGTTTTTT. Translation gives CASSAPLAGETGELFF.

The chain joins TRBV5-4 to TRBJ2-2; D gene unclear. This CDR3 contains 15 residues. V was shortened by 3 bases and J by 6 bases, with 15 bases between the two germline ends. Germline V gives CDR1 SGHNT, CDR2 YYREEE (reference sequence). CDR3 loop: CASSSRIDLAGELFF. CDR3 DNA: TGTGCCAGCAGCTCGAGGATAGACCTAGCCGGGGAGCTGTTTTTT.

The chain is built from TRBV30 and TRBJ1-6; D ambiguous. This CDR3 region has 11 residues. Germline CDR1 reads GTSNPN; CDR2 reads SVGIG (reference sequence). V was pared by 2 bases and J by 17 bases, with 13 bases between. CDR3 nucleotides: TGTGCCTGGAGTATGGAGGAGGCTATCCACTTT. This sequence encodes CAWSMEEAIHF.

As to this clone: The same CDR3 can be traced to other DNA sequences in this sample. The J gene is TRBJ2-5, the V gene TRBV5-4; 7 bases match TRBD2. From germline, CDR1 is SGHNT and CDR2 YYREEE (reference sequence). The CDR3 has 14 amino acids. V lost 0 bases, J lost 5 bases, and 4 bases stayed unmatched. CDR3: CASSLGEGGETQYF. The CDR3 nucleotides are TGTGCCAGCAGCTTGGGGGAGGGTGGGGAGACCCAGTACTTC.

The chain carries TRBV24-1 and TRBJ2-2; 7 bases are a match to TRBD1. This CDR3 comprises 14 residues. V shed 11 bases and J 6 bases; nucleotides not matched to a gene: 11. Germline-derived CDR1 and CDR2 are KGHDR and SFDVKD. CDR3 coding DNA: TGTGCCAACACAAAGGGGGCTATACCCGGGGAGCTGTTTTTT. Translation gives CANTKGAIPGELFF.

The chain employs TRBV19 and TRBJ1-2; unclear D gene. Trimming removed 6 bases at V and 1 base at J, with 6 bases between. Germline CDR1 and CDR2: LNHDA and SQIVND (reference sequence). This CDR3 comprises 12 residues. The CDR3 sequence is CASSGDNYGYTF. DNA of the CDR3: TGTGCCAGTAGCGGAGATAACTATGGCTACACCTTC.

This clone has only one observation. The chain joins TRBV11-3 to TRBJ1-1, with D possibly TRBD1 on 5 matching bases. The CDR3 extends over 14 amino acids. Trimming removed 2 bases at V and 5 bases at J, with 12 bases between. Germline V CDR1 and CDR2: SGHNT, YENEEA. Here the CDR3 DNA reads TGTGCCAGCAGCTTACATAGTAGGGGAACTGAAGCTTTCTTT. Translated, it gives CASSLHSRGTEAFF.

Here the CDR3 reads CASSLFRQGGQPQHF. The CDR3 DNA reads TGTGCCAGCAGTTTATTTAGGCAGGGCGGTCAGCCCCAGCATTTT. This chain uses TRBV28 with TRBJ1-5, with D perhaps matching TRBD1 (5 bases). The V and J ends lost 1 base and 6 bases respectively, with 13 bases between them. The CDR3 is 15 residues long. CDR1 is MDHEN and CDR2 is SYDVKM in the germline V gene.

The V call is TRBV6-2 or TRBV6-3, the J call TRBJ2-1; TRBD2 matches 8 bases. Trimming took 3 bases from V and 3 from J; bases not matched to a gene: 4. This CDR3 region has 15 residues. Germline V gives CDR1 MNHEY, CDR2 SVGEGT. CDR3 nucleotide sequence: TGTGCCAGCAGTTATAGCGGGGCGAGCTACAATGAGCAGTTCTTC. Encoded protein: CASSYSGASYNEQFF.

The rearrangement joins TRBV6-5 to TRBJ1-1, with D possibly matching TRBD1 (5 bases). The CDR3 has 12 amino acids. CDR1 is MNHEY and CDR2 is SVGAGI in the germline V gene. The V end was cut by 5 bases, the J end by 9 bases, with 13 bases between. CDR3 sequence reads: CASSLDSYQAFF. CDR3 DNA: TGTGCCAGCAGTCTTGACAGCTACCAAGCTTTCTTT.

This chain joins TRBV27 and TRBJ1-5; D not certain. There are 13 residues in the CDR3. V shed 2 bases and J shed 6 bases, with 8 bases lying between them. CDR1 is MNHEY, CDR2 SMNVEV, per germline (reference sequence). Here the CDR3 reads CASSLKFTQPQHF. The CDR3 DNA is TGTGCCAGCAGTTTAAAGTTTACTCAGCCCCAGCATTTT.

The chain carries TRBV4-1 and TRBJ2-7, with TRBD1 matching over 10 bases. The germline CDR1 and CDR2 sequences are MGHRA and YSYEKL. This CDR3 has 14 amino acids. Germline trimming cut 4 bases from V and 2 bases from J; bases unmatched to any gene: 2. Written as DNA, the CDR3 is TGCGCCAGCAGCCGACAGGGGGCGGCCTACGAGCAGTACTTC. Its protein product is CASSRQGAAYEQYF.

V usage is TRBV7-2 and J usage is TRBJ1-2; D gene unclear. V was clipped by 2 bases and J by 4 bases, with 8 bases between them. This CDR3 is built from 13 residues. CDR1 SGHTA and CDR2 FQGNSA come from the germline V gene. CDR3 sequence reads: CASSLPQTYGYTF. The CDR3 DNA follows: TGTGCCAGCAGCTTACCCCAGACCTATGGCTACACCTTC.